Shown below are 26 T cell receptor beta chains from a single sample sequenced in a study of T cells in localized non-small cell lung cancer. TCRdb keeps only in-frame clones here, not all; method: immunoSEQ multiplex PCR. The repertoire holds under 55,000 clones, with roughly nine tenths as singletons. The sequencing here drew on PBMCs, taken before any cancer treatment. Source of these receptors: a woman aged 40-70 years with stage II lung adenocarcinoma.

The gene calls are TRBV6-1 and TRBJ2-7; 8 nucleotides align to TRBD1. The germline V gene encodes CDR1 MNHNS and CDR2 SASEGT. This CDR3 spans 18 amino acids. Trimming removed 4 bases from V and 0 bases from J; junction bases left unmatched: 14. The CDR3 spells CASSARSTGTGFSYEQYF. As DNA, the CDR3 is TGTGCCAGCAGTGCCCGATCCACCGGGACAGGCTTCTCCTACGAGCAGTACTTC.

The V gene is TRBV2, the J gene TRBJ2-3; 10 bases align to TRBD2. V shed 3 bases, J shed 6 bases, and the junction held 3 bases outside the gene matches. CDR3 size: 14 residues. Germline assignment: CDR1 SNHLY and CDR2 FYNNEI. The CDR3 DNA follows: TGTGCCAGCAGTGAGGCTAGCGGGAGTGATACGCAGTATTTT. This sequence encodes CASSEASGSDTQYF.

This chain uses TRBV4-1 with TRBJ2-3; 9 positions match TRBD2. V was pared by 4 bases and J by 3 bases, with 5 bases of the junction left unmatched. Germline CDR1 and CDR2: MGHRA and YSYEKL. The CDR3 has 15 amino acids. The CDR3 coding sequence is TGCGCCAGCAGCCCCGAAGCGGGAGGTACAGATACGCAGTATTTT. Amino acids: CASSPEAGGTDTQYF.

This clone occurred once. The chain combines TRBV29-1 with TRBJ1-1; TRBD1 might be the D (6 bases). Germline V gives CDR1 SQVTM, CDR2 ANQGSEA. The CDR3 runs 13 residues. Trimming cost V 5 bases and J 7 bases, with 17 bases left between them. CDR3 DNA sequence: TGCAGCGTTCAGGGACCCCCAGGGGTTGAAGCTTTCTTT. Translation: CSVQGPPGVEAFF.

The sample holds one count of this clone. This chain joins TRBV27 and TRBJ1-3, with TRBD1 as a possible D gene (6 bases). This CDR3 has 15 residues. The germline V gene encodes CDR1 MNHEY and CDR2 SMNVEV (reference sequence). The V end lost 1 base, the J end lost 0 bases, and 7 bases lay between the germline ends. The CDR3 region has the DNA TGTGCCAGCAGTTTATTCAGGGGCTCTGGAAACACCATATATTTT. Amino acids: CASSLFRGSGNTIYF.

This chain links TRBV28 with TRBJ2-7; the D gene is possibly TRBD1 (5 bases). The CDR3 totals 14 residues. Germline assignment: CDR1 MDHEN and CDR2 SYDVKM. Trimming removed 3 bases from V and 3 bases from J, with 12 bases in between. This CDR3 reads CASSFPQGIYEQYF. The CDR3 coding sequence is TGTGCCAGCAGTTTCCCTCAGGGTATCTACGAGCAGTACTTC. The entire variable domain, with the rest obtained from reference TRBV28 and TRBJ2-7, is as follows: DVKVTQSSRYLVKRTGEKVFLECVQDMDHENMFWYRQDPGLGLRLIYFSYDVKMKEKGDIPEGYSVSREKKERFSLILESASTNQTSMYLCASSFPQGIYEQYFGPGTRLTVT.

This chain links TRBV9 with TRBJ1-4, with D unresolved. CDR1 is SGDLS and CDR2 is YYNGEE in the germline V gene. The V end was cut by 0 bases, the J end by 10 bases, with 13 bases between. The CDR3 sequence is 14 residues long. The CDR3 DNA is TGTGCCAGCAGCGTAGGCCAGGAATTCGGAAAACTGTTTTTT. Amino acids: CASSVGQEFGKLFF.

This rearrangement joins TRBV11-1 to TRBJ2-1, with TRBD2 identical over 11 bases. This CDR3 spans 17 amino acids. Per the germline V gene, CDR1 is SGHAT and CDR2 is FQDESV (reference sequence). J lost 3 bases, V lost 1 base, and 5 bases had no gene match. CDR3 nucleotides: TGTGCCAGCAGCTTAGTAGCGGGAGGGGTAAACTACAATGAGCAGTTCTTC. Protein product: CASSLVAGGVNYNEQFF.

This clone occurred once. This chain joins TRBV7-8 and TRBJ2-7; TRBD1 aligns across 11 bases. Germline-derived CDR1 and CDR2 are SGHVS and FQNEAQ. The CDR3 loop spans 14 amino acids. Germline trimming cut 5 bases from V and 4 bases from J; bases unmatched to any gene: 4. As DNA, the CDR3 is TGTGCCAGCAGCACCGGGACAGGGGGGTACGAGCAGTACTTC. Protein: CASSTGTGGYEQYF.

This clone came up a few times. This chain joins TRBV19 and TRBJ1-6, with TRBD1 identical over 9 bases. Trimming took 4 bases from V and 9 from J; bases not matched to a gene: 4. This CDR3 comprises 14 residues. Looked up from germline, CDR1 is LNHDA and CDR2 is SQIVND (reference sequence). The CDR3 DNA reads TGTGCCAGTAGTACCACAGGGGGCAGTTCACCCCTCCACTTT. As protein: CASSTTGGSSPLHF.

The chain is built from TRBV7-9 and TRBJ1-1; 7 bases match TRBD1. CDR3 size: 14 residues. Germline V gene data show CDR1 as SEHNR and CDR2 as FQNEAQ (reference sequence). V gave up 5 bases and J gave up 2 bases; unmatched junction bases: 5. In DNA, the CDR3 is TGTGCCAGCAGCCATGGGACAGTTAACACTGAAGCTTTCTTT. Amino acid sequence: CASSHGTVNTEAFF. Full variable domain (outside the CDR3, taken from reference TRBV7-9 and TRBJ1-1): DTGVSQNPRHKITKRGQNVTFRCDPISEHNRLYWYRQTLGQGPEFLTYFQNEAQLEKSRLLSDRFSAERPKGSFSTLEIQRTEQGDSAMYLCASSHGTVNTEAFFGQGTRLTVV.

The rearrangement joins TRBV19 to TRBJ1-2; D is unresolved. The V and J ends lost 5 bases and 0 bases respectively, with 7 bases between them. This CDR3 region has 13 residues. In germline, CDR1 is LNHDA, CDR2 SQIVND (reference sequence). CDR3 coding DNA: TGTGCCAGTAGTTGGACCGCTAACTATGGCTACACCTTC. As protein: CASSWTANYGYTF.

V usage is TRBV13 and J usage is TRBJ2-7; 9 positions match TRBD2. V lost 3 bases to trimming and J lost 3 bases; unmatched junction nucleotides: 3. Germline CDR1 PRHDT, CDR2 FYEKMQ (reference sequence). CDR3 length: 14 residues. This CDR3 is CASSLRGGIYEQYF. CDR3 DNA sequence: TGTGCCAGCAGCTTGCGGGGGGGGATCTACGAGCAGTACTTC.

The CDR3 region is CASQTGTSGRNEQFF. DNA of the CDR3: TGCGCCAGCCAGACCGGGACTAGCGGGAGGAATGAGCAGTTCTTC. V gene TRBV10-1 combines with J gene TRBJ2-1; TRBD2 matches at 15 bases. Trimming cost V 8 bases and J 7 bases; bases outside gene matches: 6. This CDR3 region has 15 residues. Germline lookup yields CDR1 WNHNN and CDR2 SYGVQD (reference sequence).

The chain combines TRBV2 with TRBJ2-7; TRBD2 aligns across 9 bases. The CDR3 spans 13 residues. V trimming: 7 bases; J trimming: 3 bases; junction bases outside the gene matches: 4. Germline values: CDR1 SNHLY, CDR2 FYNNEI. DNA for the CDR3: TGTGCCAGCAAGGAGACTAGCGGCTACGAGCAGTACTTC. This codes for CASKETSGYEQYF. Variable domain in full (rest from reference TRBV2 and TRBJ2-7): EPEVTQTPSHQVTQMGQEVILRCVPISNHLYFYWYRQILGQKVEFLVSFYNNEISEKSEIFDDQFSVERPDGSNFTLKIRSTKLEDSAMYFCASKETSGYEQYFGPGTRLTVT.

The chain combines TRBV11-2 with TRBJ2-6; D is ambiguous. Trimming removed 2 bases from V and 0 bases from J, with 5 bases in between. Germline V CDR1 and CDR2: SGHAT, FQNNGV. CDR3 size: 15 residues. For the CDR3, the DNA is TGTGCCAGCAGCTTATATACCTCTGGGGCCAACGTCCTGACTTTC. Its protein is CASSLYTSGANVLTF.

The rearrangement joins TRBV6-5 to TRBJ1-1; possible D gene TRBD1, 6 bases. The CDR3 extends over 15 amino acids. Germline CDR1 reads MNHEY; CDR2 reads SVGAGI. The V end lost 6 bases, the J end lost 0 bases, and 14 bases lay between the germline ends. The DNA of the CDR3 is TGTGCCAGCAGATTGACTCAGGGGCTGAACACTGAAGCTTTCTTT. Translating it yields CASRLTQGLNTEAFF.

This sequence joins TRBV6-6 and TRBJ1-2, with D possibly being TRBD1 (6 bases). Germline V gives CDR1 MNHNY, CDR2 SVGAGI (reference sequence). CDR3 length: 13 residues. V lost 6 bases to trimming and J lost 2 bases, with 10 bases between them. DNA of the CDR3: TGTGCCAGCAGGAGGACAGAAAACTATGGCTACACCTTC. This codes for CASRRTENYGYTF.

The rearrangement joins TRBV6-5 to TRBJ2-5; a weak D match, TRBD2 (6 bases). This CDR3 has 14 residues. Germline V gene sequence: CDR1 MNHEY, CDR2 SVGAGI. Trimming cost V 6 bases and J 7 bases, with 18 bases left between them. The CDR3 nucleotides read TGTGCCAGCAGACCCCGAGGAGGGTGGGTGACCCAGTACTTC. Protein: CASRPRGGWVTQYF.

V and J are TRBV28 and TRBJ1-1; D gene uncertain. The germline CDR1 and CDR2 sequences are MDHEN and SYDVKM. The CDR3 is 12 amino acids. The V and J ends lost 6 bases and 2 bases respectively, with 7 bases between them. This CDR3 reads CASSRINTEAFF. CDR3 DNA sequence: TGTGCCAGCAGCCGTATAAACACTGAAGCTTTCTTT.

V and J are TRBV6-4 and TRBJ2-7; D call uncertain. Trimming shortened V by 6 bases and J by 6 bases, and 9 bases separated the two germline ends. CDR3 length equals 11 residues. Germline V gives CDR1 MRHNA, CDR2 SNTAGT. CDR3 loop: CASRTLGEQYF. The CDR3 bases are TGTGCCAGCAGGACACTGGGCGAGCAGTACTTC.

The chain links TRBV4-2 to TRBJ2-5, with TRBD1 identical over 10 bases. From germline, CDR1 is LGHNA and CDR2 YNFKEQ. This CDR3 is built from 14 residues. The trim removed 4 bases at V and 4 bases at J, leaving 3 bases unmatched. The CDR3 protein is CASSPGQGLETQYF. CDR3 DNA: TGTGCCAGCAGCCCGGGACAGGGGTTAGAGACCCAGTACTTC.

This chain joins TRBV7-9 and TRBJ1-3; D unclear. Germline loops: CDR1 SEHNR, CDR2 FQNEAQ (reference sequence). The CDR3 is 15 residues long. V was clipped by 3 bases and J by 0 bases, with 9 bases between them. In DNA, the CDR3 is TGTGCCAGCAGCTTTAATTTAGTCTCTGGAAACACCATATATTTT. It codes for CASSFNLVSGNTIYF.

Concerning this clone itself: This sample also contains other DNA sequences that code for the same CDR3. The V and J genes are TRBV5-1 and TRBJ1-1, with D unclear. Trimming removed 0 bases at V and 1 base at J, with 7 bases between. The germline V gene has CDR1 SGHRS and CDR2 YFSETQ. This CDR3 has 14 residues. CDR3: CASSLGTGNTEAFF. CDR3 coding DNA: TGCGCCAGCAGCTTGGGGACTGGGAACACTGAAGCTTTCTTT.

The chain is built from TRBV9 and TRBJ2-1; weak D call: TRBD2 (6 bases). This CDR3 is built from 17 residues. Germline CDR1 reads SGDLS; CDR2 reads YYNGEE. V lost 3 bases and J lost 1, with 17 bases in between. The CDR3 sequence is CASSEGLPRYSYNEQFF. DNA of the CDR3: TGTGCCAGCAGCGAGGGACTCCCCCGTTATTCCTACAATGAGCAGTTCTTC. Full variable domain (outside the CDR3, taken from reference TRBV9 and TRBJ2-1): DSGVTQTPKHLITATGQRVTLRCSPRSGDLSVYWYQQSLDQGLQFLIQYYNGEERAKGNILERFSAQQFPDLHSELNLSSLELGDSALYFCASSEGLPRYSYNEQFFGPGTRLTVL.

The chain joins TRBV2 to TRBJ1-1; D is perhaps TRBD1 (5 bases). The CDR3 consists of 14 residues. The germline CDR1 and CDR2 sequences are SNHLY and FYNNEI. Trimming cost V 7 bases and J 1 base, with 13 bases left between them. CDR3 DNA: TGTGCCAGCATAGGCCGACAGCCGAACACTGAAGCTTTCTTT. Translating it yields CASIGRQPNTEAFF.